One and the same sample provided the 9 T cell receptor beta chains below, sequenced in a study of shared clonotypes between healthy human individuals. Sequenced by immunoSEQ multiplex PCR; TCRdb stores in-frame clones only, minus some. The sample shows over 2 million clones, approximately 94% of them seen only once. In the naive CD8 group, cells lacked CD45RO and were positively selected for CCR7, so terminally differentiated effector memory CD45RA+ cells were left out. The sequenced material came from naive CD8+ T cells sorted from blood. These receptors all stem from a young man in good health.

The gene calls are TRBV13 and TRBJ2-7; 9 positions agree with TRBD1. V shed 4 bases, J shed 6 bases, and the junction held 10 bases outside the gene matches. CDR1 and CDR2 from the germline V gene are PRHDT and FYEKMQ (reference sequence). The CDR3 consists of 15 residues. Here the CDR3 DNA reads TGTGCCAGCAGCTCATACTCGGGACAGGGTTCCGAGCAGTACTTC. The encoded protein is CASSSYSGQGSEQYF. The full variable domain, with the rest looked up from reference TRBV13 and TRBJ2-7, is AAGVIQSPRHLIKEKRETATLKCYPIPRHDTVYWYQQGPGQDPQFLISFYEKMQSDKGSIPDRFSAQQFSDYHSELNMSSLELGDSALYFCASSSYSGQGSEQYFGPGTRLTVT.

V and J are TRBV14 and TRBJ1-1, with D perhaps matching TRBD1 (5 bases). CDR1 and CDR2 (germline): SGHDN, FVKESK. The germline V and J ends were trimmed by 3 bases and 4 bases, with 12 bases remaining between them. CDR3 length equals 14 residues. The DNA of the CDR3 is TGTGCCAGCAGCCACTCAGGGCAAATCACTGAAGCTTTCTTT. Translated: CASSHSGQITEAFF. Full variable domain (rest looked up from reference TRBV14 and TRBJ1-1): EAGVTQFPSHSVIEKGQTVTLRCDPISGHDNLYWYRRVMGKEIKFLLHFVKESKQDESGMPNNRFLAERTGGTYSTLKVQPAELEDSGVYFCASSHSGQITEAFFGQGTRLTVV.

The chain links TRBV27 to TRBJ1-4, with D uncertain. With 6 bases removed from V and 3 bases from J, the gap between germline ends came to 2 bases. From germline, CDR1 is MNHEY and CDR2 SMNVEV (reference sequence). The CDR3 consists of 11 residues. DNA of the CDR3: TGTGCCAGCAGGGCTAATGAAAAACTGTTTTTT. Protein: CASRANEKLFF.

This clone was found a few times. Other DNA sequences in this specimen translate into the identical CDR3. The chain uses TRBV19 and TRBJ2-5; D is ambiguous. Per the germline V gene, CDR1 is LNHDA and CDR2 is SQIVND (reference sequence). V lost 3 bases and J 5 bases, leaving 4 bases between the germline ends. The CDR3 spans 11 residues. The CDR3 sequence: CASSMGETQYF. The CDR3 region has the DNA TGTGCCAGTAGTATGGGGGAGACCCAGTACTTC.

The rearrangement uses TRBV6-6 and TRBJ2-7; D might be TRBD1 (6 bases). The V gene's germline CDR1 is MNHNY and CDR2 SVGAGI (reference sequence). Trimming removed 8 bases from V and 1 base from J, with 12 bases in between. The CDR3 totals 13 residues. The DNA of the CDR3 is TGTGCCAGCGAACCCGGACAGTCCTACGAGCAGTACTTC. This codes for CASEPGQSYEQYF.

V gene TRBV11-2 combines with J gene TRBJ2-1, with TRBD1 matching over 8 bases. The CDR3 has 15 residues. Germline-derived CDR1 and CDR2 are SGHAT and FQNNGV. V lost 1 base and J lost 6; bases outside the gene matches: 5. The CDR3 loop is CASSLGTGWINEQFF. Written as DNA, the CDR3 is TGTGCCAGCAGCTTAGGGACAGGGTGGATCAATGAGCAGTTCTTC.

This clone came up once. The chain carries TRBV6-5 and TRBJ2-3; D call uncertain. Germline V gene sequence: CDR1 MNHEY, CDR2 SVGAGI. Between the trimmed V and J ends, which lost 1 base and 6 bases, there was a span of 8 bases. This CDR3 has 13 residues. The CDR3 DNA sequence: TGTGCCAGCAGTTACTTCGGGTCGGATACGCAGTATTTT. As protein: CASSYFGSDTQYF.

The chain links TRBV28 to TRBJ1-2; no clear D. CDR3 length equals 13 residues. In germline, CDR1 is MDHEN, CDR2 SYDVKM. V was pared by 2 bases and J by 7 bases, with 11 bases between. CDR3 sequence (DNA): TGTGCCAGCAGTTTAATGGGGAACGGTGGCTACACCTTC. It is translated as CASSLMGNGGYTF.

This clone has a single count. The chain links TRBV7-3 to TRBJ1-1; TRBD1 matches 8 bases. The ends lost 7 bases at V and 7 bases at J; junction bases unmatched: 8. This CDR3 has 13 residues. Germline CDR1 SGHTA, CDR2 FQGTGA. CDR3 loop: CASKETGGNEAFF. The CDR3 region has the DNA TGTGCCAGCAAAGAAACAGGGGGTAATGAAGCTTTCTTT.